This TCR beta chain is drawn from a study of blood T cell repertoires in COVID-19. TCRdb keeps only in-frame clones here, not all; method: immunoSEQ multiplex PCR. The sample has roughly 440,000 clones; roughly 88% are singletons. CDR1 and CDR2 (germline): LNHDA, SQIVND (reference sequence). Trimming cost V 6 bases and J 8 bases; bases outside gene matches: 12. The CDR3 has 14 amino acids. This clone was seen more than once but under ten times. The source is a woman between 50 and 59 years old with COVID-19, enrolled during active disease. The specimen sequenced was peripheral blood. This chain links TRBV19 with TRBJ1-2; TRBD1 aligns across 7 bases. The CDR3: CASRRTGDGYGYTF. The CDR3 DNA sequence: TGTGCCAGTAGGAGGACAGGCGACGGATACGGCTACACCTTC. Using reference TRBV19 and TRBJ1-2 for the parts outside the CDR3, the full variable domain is DGGITQSPKYLFRKEGQNVTLSCEQNLNHDAMYWYRQDPGQGLRLIYYSQIVNDFQKGDIAEGYSVSREKKESFPLTVTSAQKNPTAFYLCASRRTGDGYGYTFGSGTRLTVV.